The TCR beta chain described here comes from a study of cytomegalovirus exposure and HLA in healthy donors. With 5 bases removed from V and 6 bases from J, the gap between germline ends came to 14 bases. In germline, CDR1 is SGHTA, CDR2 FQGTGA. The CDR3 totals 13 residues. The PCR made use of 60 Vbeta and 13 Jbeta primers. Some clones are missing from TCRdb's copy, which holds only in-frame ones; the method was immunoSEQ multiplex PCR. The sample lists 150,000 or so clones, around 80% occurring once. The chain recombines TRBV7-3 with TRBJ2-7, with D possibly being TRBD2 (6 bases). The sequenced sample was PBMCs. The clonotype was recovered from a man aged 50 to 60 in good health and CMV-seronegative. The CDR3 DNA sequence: TGTGCCAGCAGCCCGAAGACTAGTTCCGAGCAGTACTTC. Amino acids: CASSPKTSSEQYF.